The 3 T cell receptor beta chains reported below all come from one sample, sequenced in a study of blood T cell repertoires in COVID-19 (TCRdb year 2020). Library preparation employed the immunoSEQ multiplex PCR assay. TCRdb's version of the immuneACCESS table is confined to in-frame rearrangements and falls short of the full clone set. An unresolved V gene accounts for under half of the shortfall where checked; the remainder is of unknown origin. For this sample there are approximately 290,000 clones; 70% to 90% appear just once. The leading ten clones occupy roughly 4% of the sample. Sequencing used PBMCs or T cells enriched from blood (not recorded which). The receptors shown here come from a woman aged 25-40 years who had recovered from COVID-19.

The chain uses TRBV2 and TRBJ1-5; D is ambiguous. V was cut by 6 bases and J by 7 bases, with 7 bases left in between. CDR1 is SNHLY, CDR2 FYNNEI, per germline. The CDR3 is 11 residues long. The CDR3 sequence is CASRRGQPQHF. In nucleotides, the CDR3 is TGTGCCAGCAGGCGAGGGCAGCCCCAGCATTTT. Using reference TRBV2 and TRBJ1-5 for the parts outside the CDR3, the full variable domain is EPEVTQTPSHQVTQMGQEVILRCVPISNHLYFYWYRQILGQKVEFLVSFYNNEISEKSEIFDDQFSVERPDGSNFTLKIRSTKLEDSAMYFCASRRGQPQHFGDGTRLSIL.

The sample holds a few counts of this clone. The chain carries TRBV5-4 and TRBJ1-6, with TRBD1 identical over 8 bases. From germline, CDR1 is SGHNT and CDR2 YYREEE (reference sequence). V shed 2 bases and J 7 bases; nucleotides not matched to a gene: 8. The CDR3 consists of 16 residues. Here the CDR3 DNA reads TGTGCCAGCAGCTTAAGGGGGACAGGTACCAATTCACCCCTCCACTTT. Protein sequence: CASSLRGTGTNSPLHF.

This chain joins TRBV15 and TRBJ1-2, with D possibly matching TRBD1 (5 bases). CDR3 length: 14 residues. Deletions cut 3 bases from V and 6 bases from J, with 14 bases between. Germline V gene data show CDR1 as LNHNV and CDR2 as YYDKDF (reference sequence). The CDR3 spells CATSRLDRPDGYTF. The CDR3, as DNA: TGTGCCACCAGCAGGCTAGACAGACCGGATGGCTACACCTTC.